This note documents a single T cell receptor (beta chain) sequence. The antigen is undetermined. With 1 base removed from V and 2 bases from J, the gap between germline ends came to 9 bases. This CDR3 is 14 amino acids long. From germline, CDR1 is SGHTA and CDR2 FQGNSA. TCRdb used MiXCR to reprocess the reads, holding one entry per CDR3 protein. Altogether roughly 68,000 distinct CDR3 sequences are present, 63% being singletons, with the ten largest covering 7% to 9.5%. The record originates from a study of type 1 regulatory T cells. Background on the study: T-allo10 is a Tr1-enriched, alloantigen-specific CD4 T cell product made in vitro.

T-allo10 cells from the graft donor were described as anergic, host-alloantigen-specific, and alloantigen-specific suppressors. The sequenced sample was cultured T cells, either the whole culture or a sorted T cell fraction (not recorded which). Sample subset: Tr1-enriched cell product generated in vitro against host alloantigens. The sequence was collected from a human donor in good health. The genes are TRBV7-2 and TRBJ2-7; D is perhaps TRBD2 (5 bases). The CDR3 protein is CASSLVRGTYEQYF. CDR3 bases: TGTGCCAGCAGCTTAGTTCGGGGTACCTACGAGCAGTACTTC.